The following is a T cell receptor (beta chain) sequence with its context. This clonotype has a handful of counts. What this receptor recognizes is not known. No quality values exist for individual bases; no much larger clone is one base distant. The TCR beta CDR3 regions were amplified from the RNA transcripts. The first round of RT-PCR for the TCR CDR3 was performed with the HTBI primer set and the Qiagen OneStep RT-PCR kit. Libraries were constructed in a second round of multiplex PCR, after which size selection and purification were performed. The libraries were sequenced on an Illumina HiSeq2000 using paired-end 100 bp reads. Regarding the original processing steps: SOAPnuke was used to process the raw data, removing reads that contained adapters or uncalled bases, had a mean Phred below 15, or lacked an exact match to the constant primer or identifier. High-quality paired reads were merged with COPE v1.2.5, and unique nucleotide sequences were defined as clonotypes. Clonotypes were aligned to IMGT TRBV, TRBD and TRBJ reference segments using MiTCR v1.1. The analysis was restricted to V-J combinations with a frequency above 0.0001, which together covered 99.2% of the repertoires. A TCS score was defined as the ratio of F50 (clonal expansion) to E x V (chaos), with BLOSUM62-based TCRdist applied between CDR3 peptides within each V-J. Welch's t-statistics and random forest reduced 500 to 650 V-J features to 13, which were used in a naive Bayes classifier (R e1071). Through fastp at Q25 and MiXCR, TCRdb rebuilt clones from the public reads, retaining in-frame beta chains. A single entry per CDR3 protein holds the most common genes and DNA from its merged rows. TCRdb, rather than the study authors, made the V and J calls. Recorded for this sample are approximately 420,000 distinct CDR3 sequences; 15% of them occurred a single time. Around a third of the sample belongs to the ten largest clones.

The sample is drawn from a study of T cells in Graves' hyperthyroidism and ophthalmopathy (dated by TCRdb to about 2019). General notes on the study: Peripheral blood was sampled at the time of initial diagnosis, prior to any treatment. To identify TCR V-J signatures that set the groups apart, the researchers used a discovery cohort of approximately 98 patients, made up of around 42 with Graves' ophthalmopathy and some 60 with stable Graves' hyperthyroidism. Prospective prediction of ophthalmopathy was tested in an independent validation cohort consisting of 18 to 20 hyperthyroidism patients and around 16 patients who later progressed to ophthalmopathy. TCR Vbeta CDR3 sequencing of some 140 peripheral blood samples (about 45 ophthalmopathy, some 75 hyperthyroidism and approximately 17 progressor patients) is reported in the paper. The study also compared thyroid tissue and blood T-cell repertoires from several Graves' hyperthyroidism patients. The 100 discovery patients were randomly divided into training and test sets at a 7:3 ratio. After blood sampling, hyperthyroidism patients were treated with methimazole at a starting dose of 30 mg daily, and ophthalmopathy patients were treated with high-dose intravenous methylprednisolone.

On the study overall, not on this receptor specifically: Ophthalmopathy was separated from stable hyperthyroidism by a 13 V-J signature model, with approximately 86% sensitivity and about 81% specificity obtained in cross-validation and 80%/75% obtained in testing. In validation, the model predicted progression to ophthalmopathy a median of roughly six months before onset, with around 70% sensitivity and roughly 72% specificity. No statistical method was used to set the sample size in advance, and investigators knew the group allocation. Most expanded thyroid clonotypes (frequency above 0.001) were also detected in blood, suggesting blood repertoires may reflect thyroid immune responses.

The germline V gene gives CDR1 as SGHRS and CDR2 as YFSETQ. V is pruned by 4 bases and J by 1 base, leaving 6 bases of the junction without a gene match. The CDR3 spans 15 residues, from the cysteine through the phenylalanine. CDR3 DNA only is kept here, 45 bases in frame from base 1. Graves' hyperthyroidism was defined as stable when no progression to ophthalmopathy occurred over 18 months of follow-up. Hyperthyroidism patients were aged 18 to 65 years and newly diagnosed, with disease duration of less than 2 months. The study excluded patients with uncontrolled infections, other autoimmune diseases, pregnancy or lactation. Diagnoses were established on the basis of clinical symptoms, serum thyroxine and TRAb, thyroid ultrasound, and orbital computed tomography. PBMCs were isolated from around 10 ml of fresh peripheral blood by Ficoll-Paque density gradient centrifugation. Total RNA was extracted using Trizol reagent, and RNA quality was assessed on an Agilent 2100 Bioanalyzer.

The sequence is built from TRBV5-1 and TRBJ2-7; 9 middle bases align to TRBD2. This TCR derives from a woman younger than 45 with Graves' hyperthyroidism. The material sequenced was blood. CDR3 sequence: CASSRTAGGSYEQYF. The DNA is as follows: TGCGCCAGCAGCCGAACGGCGGGAGGGTCCTACGAGCAGTACTTC.